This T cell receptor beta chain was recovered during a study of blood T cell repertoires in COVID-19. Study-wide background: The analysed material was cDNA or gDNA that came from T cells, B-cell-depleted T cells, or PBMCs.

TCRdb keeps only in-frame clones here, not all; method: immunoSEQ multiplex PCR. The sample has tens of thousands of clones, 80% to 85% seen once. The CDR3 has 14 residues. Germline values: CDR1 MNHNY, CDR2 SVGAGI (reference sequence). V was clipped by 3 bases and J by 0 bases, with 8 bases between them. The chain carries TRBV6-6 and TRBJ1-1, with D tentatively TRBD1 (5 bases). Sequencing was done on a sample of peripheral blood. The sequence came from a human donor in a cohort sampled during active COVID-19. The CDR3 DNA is TGTGCCAGCAGTTATGGGGGGATGAACACTGAAGCTTTCTTT. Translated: CASSYGGMNTEAFF.